A selection of T cell receptor beta chains follows, all from one sample in a study of PD-1 blockade in classical Hodgkin lymphoma. This table comes from immunoSEQ multiplex PCR, and its TCRdb copy is limited to in-frame clones, with some not included. The sample lists approximately 160,000 clones, approximately 81% occurring once. The sequencing used peripheral blood mononuclear cells (PBMCs), collected before the second cycle of nivolumab. The receptor source for this set is a human donor with classical Hodgkin lymphoma. Each CDR3 is given with its conserved first and last residue. The D gene is left open where the match is weak. Some rows mark clone size as missing; the rest say once, few, many or name a class of expanded clone.

length,J,size,D,V,CDR3,DNA
14,TRBJ2-7,.,.,TRBV5-5,CASSTSGGPYEQYF,TGTGCCAGCAGCACATCGGGCGGACCCTACGAGCAGTACTTC
16,TRBJ2-2,.,TRBD1,TRBV7-3,CASSIDRGLYTGELFF,TGTGCCAGCAGCATCGACAGGGGCTTATACACCGGGGAGCTGTTTTTT
14,TRBJ2-1,.,.,TRBV28,CASSANFMGNEQFF,TGTGCCAGCAGTGCCAATTTCATGGGAAATGAGCAGTTCTTC
16,TRBJ2-1,.,TRBD2,TRBV5-4,CASSYGLAGDRREQFF,TGTGCCAGCAGTTACGGACTAGCGGGAGATCGAAGGGAGCAGTTCTTC
16,TRBJ2-3,.,TRBD1,TRBV4-2,CASSQGDRVSTDTQYF,TGTGCCAGCAGCCAGGGGGACAGGGTCAGCACAGATACGCAGTATTTT
16,TRBJ1-5,.,.,TRBV6-6,CASSYREGVSNQPQHF,TGTGCCAGCAGTTACAGGGAGGGGGTAAGCAATCAGCCCCAGCATTTT
14,TRBJ2-5,.,.,TRBV4-3,CASSQGSSQETQYF,TGCGCCAGCAGCCAAGGTTCCAGCCAAGAGACCCAGTACTTC
18,TRBJ1-5,.,.,TRBV4-3,CASSQEAGDPDSNQPQHF,TGCGCCAGCAGCCAAGAAGCGGGTGACCCCGATAGCAATCAGCCCCAGCATTTT
14,TRBJ1-5,.,.,TRBV7-2,CASSFGYSNQPQHF,TGTGCCAGCAGCTTCGGGTATAGCAATCAGCCCCAGCATTTT
14,TRBJ2-1,few,.,TRBV5-8,CASSLARFIDEQFF,TGTGCCAGCAGCTTGGCCAGATTCATCGATGAGCAGTTCTTC
17,TRBJ1-2,.,TRBD1,TRBV27,CASSPGAGGIGSYGYTF,TGTGCCAGCAGTCCGGGGGCAGGGGGTATCGGTAGCTATGGCTACACCTTC
14,TRBJ1-2,.,.,TRBV5-1,CASSLAPGRYGYTF,TGCGCCAGCAGCTTGGCTCCGGGAAGATATGGCTACACCTTC
15,TRBJ1-2,.,TRBD1,TRBV19,CASSIWTGLNYGYTF,TGTGCCAGTAGTATATGGACAGGCCTAAACTATGGCTACACCTTC
11,TRBJ2-5,once,.,TRBV2,CASSLERTQYF,TGTGCCAGCAGCCTAGAAAGGACCCAGTACTTC
15,TRBJ2-5,.,.,TRBV6-5,CASSYSGEDQETQYF,TGTGCCAGCAGTTACTCGGGGGAGGACCAAGAGACCCAGTACTTC
12,TRBJ2-3,.,TRBD2,TRBV6-5,CAPEREIDTQYF,TGTGCCCCTGAGCGGGAGATAGATACGCAGTATTTT
16,TRBJ1-4,.,.,TRBV11-2,CASSLRGTWEVGKLFF,TGTGCCAGCAGCTTAAGGGGAACATGGGAGGTTGGAAAACTGTTTTTT
13,TRBJ1-1,.,.,TRBV10-3,CAISAQDNTEAFF,TGTGCCATCAGTGCACAGGACAACACTGAAGCTTTCTTT
11,TRBJ2-5,.,.,TRBV2,CASTQGETQYF,TGTGCCAGCACCCAGGGGGAGACCCAGTACTTC
14,TRBJ2-2,.,.,TRBV4-3,CASSQGLFGEELFF,TGCGCCAGCAGCCAAGGCCTGTTTGGCGAGGAGCTGTTTTTT
15,TRBJ1-4,.,.,TRBV5-5,CASSSYSGSNEKLFF,TGTGCCAGCAGCTCTTACAGCGGTTCTAATGAAAAACTGTTTTTT
14,TRBJ1-2,.,.,TRBV28,CASMRPFPAYGYTF,TGTGCCAGCATGAGACCCTTCCCTGCCTATGGCTACACCTTC
13,TRBJ2-2,.,TRBD1,TRBV5-8,CASSLDRGRELFF,TGTGCCAGCAGCTTGGACAGGGGTAGGGAGCTGTTTTTT
16,TRBJ2-2,.,.,TRBV7-6,CASSYAGTPNTGELFF,TGTGCCAGCAGCTACGCCGGGACACCGAACACCGGGGAGCTGTTTTTT
14,TRBJ1-4,many,.,TRBV9,CASSFRRFNEKLFF,TGTGCCAGCAGCTTCAGGCGGTTTAATGAAAAACTGTTTTTT
13,TRBJ1-2,.,.,TRBV29-1,CSVGRQLGYGYTF,TGCAGCGTTGGTCGACAGCTCGGATATGGCTACACCTTC
13,TRBJ2-5,.,.,TRBV6-1,CASSETREETQYF,TGTGCCAGCAGTGAAACTAGGGAAGAGACCCAGTACTTC
14,TRBJ2-3,.,.,TRBV7-2,CASSRGAGTDTQYF,TGTGCCAGCAGCCGGGGGGCGGGCACAGATACGCAGTATTTT